This T cell receptor (beta chain) stems from a study of read filtering for tumor transcriptome and immune sequencing. In the study overall: R-ISS stage counts were roughly eight for I, roughly 16 for II, 7 for III.

General study results and limits: Without single-read clonotypes, shared clonotype proportions correlated more between IR-seq and RNA-seq. About four fifths of IR-seq clonotypes had a single read, yet these held around 3.3% of reads.

Bone marrow was sampled from every patient at the time of active disease. The germline CDR1 and CDR2 sequences are SGHTA and FQGNSA. Unmatched junction bases numbered 5, after V lost 0 bases and J lost 5 bases. CDR3 length: 16 amino acids. A remark on this clonotype: Its specificity is unknown.

This library used roughly 400 ng RNA and molecular barcoded adaptors spanning alpha/delta and beta/gamma chains. TCRdb fed the reads into MiXCR, producing one record per CDR3 protein. The profile shows approximately 62,000 distinct CDR3 sequences, roughly 19% of them singletons. Specimen: a population of CD138-negative cells sorted from bone marrow. The clonotype originates from a donor aged 40 or over with multiple myeloma. The chain uses TRBV7-2 and TRBJ2-5; TRBD2 matches 11 bases. In DNA form, the CDR3 reads TGTGCCAGCAGCTTAGCGATTAGCGGGGGGGGGGAGACCCAGTACTTC. It codes for CASSLAISGGGETQYF.